This T cell receptor (beta chain) was retrieved from a study of T cell responses to AZD1222 COVID-19 vaccine. Only in-frame clones appear in the TCRdb table, and some are missing; sequencing was by immunoSEQ multiplex PCR. The repertoire consists of approximately 110,000 clones, with about 90% occurring once and the leading ten covering about 4.8%. The receptor was isolated from an adult in good health. The sequenced sample was peripheral blood, obtained on day 0 of AZD1222 vaccination.

The CDR3 spells CASSSSGQGGTGELFF. The CDR3 coding sequence is TGTGCCAGCAGTTCTTCAGGACAGGGGGGCACCGGGGAGCTGTTTTTT. J is TRBJ2-2 and V is TRBV2; 10 bases fit TRBD1. Trimming cost V 5 bases and J 4 bases; bases outside gene matches: 7. Germline V gene data show CDR1 as SNHLY and CDR2 as FYNNEI. This CDR3 has 16 amino acids.